The 8 T cell receptor beta chains below were found in one sample sequenced in a study of T cell responses to AZD1222 COVID-19 vaccine. Method: immunoSEQ multiplex PCR; TCRdb's copy keeps in-frame clones and lacks some. This sample has 150,000 to 190,000 clones, with around 87% found just once. Source: peripheral blood, taken 28 days after the second AZD1222 dose. The receptors were sampled from an adult who received the AZD1222 COVID-19 vaccine.

Regarding this clone: Other DNA sequences in the same sample also yield this CDR3. The rearrangement joins TRBV18 to TRBJ1-1; no firm D call. CDR1 and CDR2 from the germline V gene are KGHSH and LQKENI. V lost 3 bases to trimming and J lost 2 bases, with 7 bases between them. This CDR3 is built from 13 residues. CDR3 protein: CASSPPGNTEAFF. The CDR3 nucleotides are TGTGCCAGCTCACCCCCGGGTAACACTGAAGCTTTCTTT.

This chain uses TRBV28 with TRBJ1-1; possible D gene TRBD1, 5 bases. The CDR3 is made up of 15 amino acids. Deletions cut 7 bases from V and 0 bases from J, with 15 bases between. Germline V gene lookup returns CDR1 MDHEN and CDR2 SYDVKM. CDR3 sequence: CASTLPDSMNTEAFF. CDR3 nucleotide sequence: TGTGCCAGCACCTTACCAGACAGTATGAACACTGAAGCTTTCTTT.

The V gene is TRBV28, the J gene TRBJ2-1; 9 nucleotides align to TRBD2. CDR3 length: 15 amino acids. Germline CDR1 and CDR2: MDHEN and SYDVKM. V gave up 5 bases and J gave up 4 bases; unmatched junction bases: 6. The CDR3 spells CASSPVLAGYNEQFF. For the CDR3, the DNA is TGTGCCAGCAGTCCAGTCCTAGCGGGATACAATGAGCAGTTCTTC.

The chain carries TRBV28 and TRBJ1-1, with D tentatively TRBD1 (5 bases). V was clipped by 8 bases and J by 1 base, with 14 bases between them. Germline V CDR1 and CDR2: MDHEN, SYDVKM. The CDR3 has 14 residues. The CDR3 DNA reads TGTGCCAGCGGTATTGGGGGGAAGAACACTGAAGCTTTCTTT. Protein: CASGIGGKNTEAFF.

This clone was seen a single time. V usage is TRBV9 and J usage is TRBJ2-1; tentative D call: TRBD2 (6 bases). There are 16 residues in the CDR3. Germline assignment: CDR1 SGDLS and CDR2 YYNGEE. The ends were cut back, 7 bases at V and 6 bases at J, with 23 bases in the middle. The CDR3 protein is CASSPRRGIVGNEQFF. In DNA form, the CDR3 reads TGTGCCAGCTCCCCCCGGCGCGGGATCGTCGGCAATGAGCAGTTCTTC.

This rearrangement joins TRBV19 to TRBJ2-1; 7 nucleotides agree with TRBD2. Germline V gene lookup returns CDR1 LNHDA and CDR2 SQIVND (reference sequence). The length of the CDR3 is 14 residues. J was trimmed by 13 bases and V by 4 bases; bases with no gene match: 13. CDR3 DNA: TGTGCCAGTAGTACCCACGTGGGAGGGAATCAACAGTTCTTC. This translates into CASSTHVGGNQQFF.

This clone was found a few times. The chain recombines TRBV13 with TRBJ2-7; 8 bases map to TRBD1. The CDR3 is 13 amino acids. Germline trimming cut 5 bases from V and 5 bases from J; bases unmatched to any gene: 5. The germline gives CDR1 PRHDT, CDR2 FYEKMQ (reference sequence). CDR3 sequence: CASSRKQGDEQYF. CDR3 nucleotide sequence: TGTGCCAGCAGCCGCAAACAGGGGGACGAGCAGTACTTC.

The chain joins TRBV4-1 to TRBJ1-3; 8 bases match TRBD1. The CDR3 is 18 amino acids. Germline V gene lookup returns CDR1 MGHRA and CDR2 YSYEKL. Germline trimming cut 0 bases from V and 0 bases from J; bases unmatched to any gene: 7. As DNA, the CDR3 is TGCGCCAGCAGCCAAGATCCGGGACAGGCGCGCTCTGGAAACACCATATATTTT. Residues: CASSQDPGQARSGNTIYF.